Following are 14 T cell receptor beta chains from one sample sequenced in a study of shared clonotypes between healthy human individuals (TCRdb year 2020). Libraries were built with the immunoSEQ multiplex PCR assay. Held by TCRdb, this immuneACCESS table contains in-frame sequences only and omits some clones. Under half of the omission traces to an unresolved V gene where checked; the cause of the rest is unknown. Here the sample has some 1,600,000 clones; about 98% occur a single time. Roughly 0.42% of the sample is in the top ten clones. The sample taken for sequencing was naive CD4+ T cells sorted from blood. The sample's cell subset or site label, in plain terms: CD45RA+ positively selected. These receptors came from a man aged 25-40 years in good health.

V gene TRBV7-2 combines with J gene TRBJ2-5; 7 positions match TRBD2. J lost 5 bases, V lost 5 bases, and 5 bases had no gene match. Germline CDR1 and CDR2: SGHTA and FQGNSA. The CDR3 sequence is 13 residues long. The CDR3 here is CASSPGRSETQYF. The CDR3 DNA is TGTGCCAGCAGCCCCGGGAGGTCGGAGACCCAGTACTTC.

In nucleotides, the CDR3 is TGTGCCAGCACCCCGGGACACCACCATCAGCCCCAGCATTTT. It specifies CASTPGHHHQPQHF. This sequence joins TRBV28 and TRBJ1-5; perhaps TRBD1 as D (6 bases). Trimming removed 7 bases from V and 5 bases from J, with 15 bases in between. The CDR3 consists of 14 residues. Germline V gene sequence: CDR1 MDHEN, CDR2 SYDVKM.

This chain joins TRBV28 and TRBJ2-7; D may correspond to TRBD1 or TRBD2 (7 bases each). Per germline, CDR1 MDHEN and CDR2 SYDVKM. Trimming removed 3 bases at V and 3 bases at J, with 12 bases between. This CDR3 contains 14 residues. As DNA, the CDR3 is TGTGCCAGCAGTTTCGGGGGGACAGTCTACGAGCAGTACTTC. It specifies CASSFGGTVYEQYF.

This clone was observed a handful of times. The gene calls are TRBV11-2 and TRBJ1-4; D is possibly TRBD1 (6 bases). The germline V gene has CDR1 SGHAT and CDR2 FQNNGV. The CDR3 spans 12 residues. Between the trimmed V and J ends, which lost 5 bases and 7 bases, there was a span of 8 bases. The CDR3 here is CASSGRGEKLFF. The CDR3 coding sequence is TGTGCCAGCAGCGGCAGGGGTGAAAAACTGTTTTTT. The full variable domain, its missing parts supplied by reference TRBV11-2 and TRBJ1-4, is EAGVAQSPRYKIIEKRQSVAFWCNPISGHATLYWYQQILGQGPKLLIQFQNNGVVDDSQLPKDRFSAERLKGVDSTLKIQPAKLEDSAVYLCASSGRGEKLFFGSGTQLSVL.

This sequence joins TRBV7-9 and TRBJ1-4; D not certain. Per germline, CDR1 SEHNR and CDR2 FQNEAQ (reference sequence). Trimming pared 2 bases from V and 5 bases from J, leaving 9 bases between. The CDR3 spans 14 residues. In nucleotides, the CDR3 is TGTGCCAGCAGCTTATTCACGGGGAATGAAAAACTGTTTTTT. It translates to CASSLFTGNEKLFF. Filled out from reference TRBV7-9 and TRBJ1-4, the complete variable domain reads DTGVSQNPRHKITKRGQNVTFRCDPISEHNRLYWYRQTLGQGPEFLTYFQNEAQLEKSRLLSDRFSAERPKGSFSTLEIQRTEQGDSAMYLCASSLFTGNEKLFFGSGTQLSVL.

This clone appeared once. This rearrangement joins TRBV25-1 to TRBJ2-3; 11 bases match TRBD2. The CDR3 is 16 amino acids. V lost 3 bases, J lost 5 bases, and 7 bases stayed unmatched. CDR1 and CDR2 (germline): MGHDK, SYGVNS. In DNA, the CDR3 is TGTGCCAGCAGTGAGACCTTAGCGGGAGGGTTAGATACGCAGTATTTT. Its translation: CASSETLAGGLDTQYF.

Regarding this clone: One end of the junction does not line up with germline, which may come from a read error. The chain employs TRBV6-1 and TRBJ1-1; D unclear. There are 15 residues in the CDR3. The germline gives CDR1 MNHNS, CDR2 SASEGT. The CDR3: CATSTQWRGFSEAFF. The CDR3 DNA reads TGTGCCACCAGTACCCAATGGCGGGGTTTCTCTGAAGCTTTCTTT.

The chain links TRBV15 to TRBJ2-1, with 14 positions matching TRBD2. Trimming took 5 bases from V and 8 from J; bases not matched to a gene: 8. Germline CDR1 is LNHNV and CDR2 is YYDKDF (reference sequence). The CDR3 extends over 16 amino acids. The CDR3 sequence: CATSSWTSGRKYEQFF. CDR3 coding DNA: TGTGCCACCAGCTCCTGGACTAGCGGGAGGAAGTATGAGCAGTTCTTC.

The V gene is TRBV4-3, the J gene TRBJ2-1; 14 bases align to TRBD2. Unmatched junction bases numbered 6, after V lost 2 bases and J lost 6 bases. Germline CDR1 LGHNA, CDR2 YSLEER. The CDR3 runs to 17 residues. The CDR3 region is CASSQRSGTSGGNEQFF. The CDR3, as DNA: TGCGCCAGCAGCCAACGCTCCGGGACTAGCGGGGGCAATGAGCAGTTCTTC.

The chain carries TRBV19 and TRBJ2-2; D gene ambiguous. Trimming removed 1 base at V and 7 bases at J, with 7 bases between. The CDR3 totals 13 residues. Germline V gene sequence: CDR1 LNHDA, CDR2 SQIVND (reference sequence). DNA for the CDR3: TGTGCCAGTAGTATAGGTGCTTTCGGGGAGCTGTTTTTT. The encoded protein is CASSIGAFGELFF.

The chain employs TRBV5-1 and TRBJ2-7, with D unclear. This CDR3 comprises 16 residues. The V gene lost 0 bases and the J gene lost 3 bases, with 16 bases spanning the gap. Looked up from germline, CDR1 is SGHRS and CDR2 is YFSETQ. The CDR3 loop reads CASSLAPSGSVYEQYF. Here the CDR3 DNA reads TGCGCCAGCAGCTTGGCCCCGTCAGGCTCCGTCTACGAGCAGTACTTC.

This chain joins TRBV7-9 and TRBJ2-3, with TRBD2 matching 13 bases. Per the germline V gene, CDR1 is SEHNR and CDR2 is FQNEAQ (reference sequence). Trimming cost V 4 bases and J 2 bases; bases outside gene matches: 3. This CDR3 is built from 16 residues. The CDR3 coding sequence is TGTGCCAGCAGCTCGGGACTAGCGGGGTTCACAGATACGCAGTATTTT. This sequence encodes CASSSGLAGFTDTQYF.

Note on this clone: One junction end disagrees with the germline gene, perhaps due to a read error. This sequence joins TRBV5-1 and TRBJ2-1; D is perhaps TRBD2 (5 bases). This CDR3 has 13 residues. From germline, CDR1 is SGHRS and CDR2 YFSETQ. The CDR3 DNA is TGCGCCAGCAGCTTGGGTGACTACGATGAGCAGTTCTTC. Its protein product is CASSLGDYDEQFF.

The V and J genes are TRBV2 and TRBJ1-5, with D unclear. Deletions cut 3 bases from V and 2 bases from J, with 5 bases between. CDR3 length: 13 residues. Germline V gene lookup returns CDR1 SNHLY and CDR2 FYNNEI. The CDR3 coding sequence is TGTGCCAGCAGTGATAACCGCAATCAGCCCCAGCATTTT. Its translation is CASSDNRNQPQHF.